This entry concerns a single T cell receptor (beta chain). The record originates from a study of shared clonotypes between healthy human individuals. The CDR3 spans 17 residues. Germline lookup yields CDR1 SNHLY and CDR2 FYNNEI. After removal of 4 bases from V and 4 bases from J, the junction contained 9 bases not matched to a gene. Using immunoSEQ multiplex PCR, the repertoire was profiled, and TCRdb retains in-frame clones only, with some absent. The sample includes around 440,000 clones, around 77% of them seen just once. This clonotype was sampled from a woman in her 40s in good health. Some clones in this sample may be carry-over from other donors' samples. Sequencing was carried out using PBMCs. V and J are TRBV2 and TRBJ2-3; 12 positions match TRBD2. The CDR3 spells CASSAHRLAGVSDTQYF. The CDR3 bases are TGTGCCAGCAGTGCCCATCGACTAGCGGGAGTTTCAGATACGCAGTATTTT.